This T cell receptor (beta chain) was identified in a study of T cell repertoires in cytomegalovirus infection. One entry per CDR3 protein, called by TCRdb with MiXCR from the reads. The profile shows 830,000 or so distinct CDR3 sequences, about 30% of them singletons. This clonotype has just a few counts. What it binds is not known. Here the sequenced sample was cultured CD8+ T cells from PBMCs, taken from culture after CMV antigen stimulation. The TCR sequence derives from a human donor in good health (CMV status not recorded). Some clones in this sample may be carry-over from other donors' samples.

The CDR3 reads CASSSPSQGTNTEAFF. The CDR3 DNA is TGTGCCAGCAGCTCGCCCAGCCAGGGGACGAACACTGAAGCTTTCTTT. The rearrangement joins TRBV7-6 to TRBJ1-1; tentatively, D is TRBD1 (6 bases). The length of the CDR3 is 16 residues. Between the trimmed V and J ends, which lost 4 bases and 1 base, there was a span of 16 bases. Germline CDR1 is SGHVS and CDR2 is FNYEAQ. Combining the CDR3 with reference TRBV7-6 and TRBJ1-1 gives the whole variable domain GAGVSQSPRYKVTKRGQDVALRCDPISGHVSLYWYRQALGQGPEFLTYFNYEAQQDKSGLPNDRFSAERPEGSISTLTIQRTEQRDSAMYRCASSSPSQGTNTEAFFGQGTRLTVV.